These 32 T cell receptor beta chains share one sample of origin, sequenced in a study of post-analysis software for immune sequencing data. The antigens of these receptors remain unknown. Unique molecular identifiers had been added to the TCR beta cDNA libraries. TCRdb recomputed calls from the PCR reads with MiXCR, one row per CDR3 protein. The sample yields about 500,000 distinct CDR3 sequences, nearly 45% seen once. Regarding the study as a whole: Patients showed TRBV5-6, TRBV5-1 and TRBV20-1 among five TRBV segments more frequent than in controls.

Sequencing was done on a sample of blood. These receptors came from a girl aged 5 to 17 with multiple sclerosis.

The chain has TRBV20-1 and TRBJ2-3, with 10 bases aligning to TRBD2. CDR3 length: 16 residues. The V and J ends lost 0 bases and 2 bases, in that order; junction bases with no gene match: 5. In germline, CDR1 is DFQATT, CDR2 SNEGSKA (reference sequence). CDR3 amino acids: CSARDPLAGITDTQYF. The CDR3 nucleotides are TGCAGTGCTAGAGATCCACTAGCGGGGATCACAGATACGCAGTATTTT.

The chain combines TRBV5-1 with TRBJ1-1; TRBD1 agrees at 7 bases. The germline V gene has CDR1 SGHRS and CDR2 YFSETQ. This CDR3 comprises 14 residues. Unmatched junction bases numbered 6, after V lost 3 bases and J lost 4 bases. This CDR3 is CASSSTGVGTEAFF. The CDR3 region has the DNA TGCGCCAGCAGCTCAACAGGGGTTGGCACTGAAGCTTTCTTT.

Worth noting for this clonotype: Sequence at one end of the junction differs from germline and may be a read error. The chain uses TRBV29-1 and TRBJ1-2, with a weak D call TRBD1 (6 bases). From germline, CDR1 is SQVTM and CDR2 ANQGSEA. CDR3 length: 13 amino acids. Here the CDR3 DNA reads TGCAGCGTTACGGGACACACTAACTATGGCTGCACCTTC. It specifies CSVTGHTNYGCTF.

This chain links TRBV12-3 or TRBV12-4 with TRBJ1-2; D unresolved. CDR3 size: 14 residues. V was cut by 3 bases and J by 4 bases, with 12 bases left in between. CDR3 nucleotides: TGTGCCAGCAGTTTTCGGCGTCAGTCCTATGGCTACACCTTC. Translated, it gives CASSFRRQSYGYTF.

This chain joins TRBV2 and TRBJ2-1, with D perhaps TRBD2 (6 bases). Germline lookup yields CDR1 SNHLY and CDR2 FYNNEI. This CDR3 has 11 residues. V dropped 7 bases and J dropped 8 bases, with 9 bases sitting between them. The CDR3 DNA reads TGTGCCAGCATGGGAGGACATGAGCAGTTCTTC. Its protein product is CASMGGHEQFF.

Comment on this clonotype: A much larger clone lies a single base off, so this may be a read error. This chain connects TRBV24-1 to TRBJ2-5, with TRBD2 as a possible D gene (6 bases). CDR1 is KGHDR, CDR2 SFDVKD, per germline. Trimming removed 5 bases from V and 11 bases from J, with 14 bases in between. The CDR3 has 12 amino acids. The CDR3 protein is CATSAISGEQYF. Here the CDR3 DNA reads TGTGCCACCAGTGCCATTAGCGGAGAGCAGTACTTC.

This clonotype has a handful of counts. The V call is TRBV7-2, the J call TRBJ2-1; no clear D gene. Between the trimmed V and J ends, which lost 3 bases and 1 base, there was a span of 4 bases. The CDR3 length is 13 residues. Germline lookup yields CDR1 SGHTA and CDR2 FQGNSA. The DNA of the CDR3 is TGTGCCAGCAGCTTCTGGTCCTACAATGAGCAGTTCTTC. Translating it yields CASSFWSYNEQFF.

The J gene is TRBJ1-1, the V gene TRBV6-6, with D unclear. The germline gives CDR1 MNHNY, CDR2 SVGAGI (reference sequence). V shed 6 bases and J shed 4 bases, with 15 bases lying between them. The CDR3 is 14 amino acids. In DNA, the CDR3 is TGTGCCAGCAGGTCCAAGGTTGAGGGCACTGAAGCTTTCTTT. It translates to CASRSKVEGTEAFF.

The V call is TRBV28, the J call TRBJ2-5, with D hard to call. V was cut by 1 base and J by 1 base, with 4 bases left in between. The CDR3 consists of 13 residues. Germline loops: CDR1 MDHEN, CDR2 SYDVKM. CDR3 in amino acids: CASSLSAQETQYF. The CDR3 bases are TGTGCCAGCAGTTTATCTGCCCAAGAGACCCAGTACTTC.

Comments on this clonotype: A read error may be the cause here, since a much bigger clone is one base away. V and J are TRBV12-3 or TRBV12-4 and TRBJ2-1; TRBD1 is a possible D gene (6 bases). V was clipped by 6 bases and J by 4 bases, with 13 bases between them. The CDR3 is 14 residues long. DNA for the CDR3: TGTGCCAGCAGGACCGGGACACTGTACAATGAGCAGTTCTTC. Translated, it gives CASRTGTLYNEQFF.

This clonotype was detected a few times. As DNA, the CDR3 is TGCGCCAGCAGAAGGGAGGTCGCTTGGGAGCAGTTCTTC. Translation gives CASRREVAWEQFF. The gene calls are TRBV10-2 and TRBJ2-1, with D possibly TRBD2 on 6 matching bases. The CDR3 extends over 13 amino acids. With 6 bases removed from V and 10 bases from J, the gap between germline ends came to 16 bases. Germline CDR1 reads WSHSY; CDR2 reads SAAADI.

The table lists this clonotype with a few counts. The V and J genes are TRBV5-1 and TRBJ1-2; D perhaps matches TRBD1 (6 bases). The CDR3 runs 13 residues. CDR1 and CDR2 (germline): SGHRS, YFSETQ. With 0 bases removed from V and 3 bases from J, the gap between germline ends came to 6 bases. This chain's CDR3 is CASSLDRDYGYTF. Here the CDR3 DNA reads TGCGCCAGCAGCTTGGACAGGGACTATGGCTACACCTTC. Together with reference TRBV5-1 and TRBJ1-2, the CDR3 gives the full variable domain: KAGVTQTPRYLIKTRGQQVTLSCSPISGHRSVSWYQQTPGQGLQFLFEYFSETQRNKGNFPGRFSGRQFSNSRSEMNVSTLELGDSALYLCASSLDRDYGYTFGSGTRLTVV.

This clonotype was picked up a small number of times. The chain employs TRBV4-3 and TRBJ2-1; 11 positions agree with TRBD2. Germline V CDR1 and CDR2: LGHNA, YSLEER. The CDR3 loop spans 17 amino acids. J gave up 5 bases and V 1 base, and 7 bases lay outside the gene matches. This CDR3 is CASSQVRGTSGHNEQFF. The DNA of the CDR3 is TGCGCCAGCAGCCAAGTTAGGGGGACTAGCGGTCACAATGAGCAGTTCTTC.

In its sample, this clonotype was seen a few times. The chain has TRBV5-1 and TRBJ2-7; D call uncertain. Trimming took 1 base from V and 9 from J, leaving 17 bases between them. The germline gives CDR1 SGHRS, CDR2 YFSETQ. The CDR3 consists of 14 residues. In DNA, the CDR3 is TGCGCCAGCAGCTTGCGGCAGGACCCTTCTCGGCAGTACTTC. Amino acid sequence: CASSLRQDPSRQYF.

V is TRBV29-1 and J is TRBJ1-1; 8 bases align to TRBD1. CDR1 is SQVTM, CDR2 ANQGSEA, per germline. The CDR3 runs to 14 residues. J was trimmed by 7 bases and V by 3 bases; bases with no gene match: 10. The CDR3 region is CSVDNRGSDSEAFF. The CDR3 DNA follows: TGCAGCGTTGACAACAGGGGGTCGGACAGTGAAGCTTTCTTT.

This sequence joins TRBV20-1 and TRBJ1-1; D may be TRBD1 (6 bases). The CDR3 spans 14 residues. Germline CDR1 and CDR2: DFQATT and SNEGSKA (reference sequence). Trimming pared 1 base from V and 1 base from J, leaving 10 bases between. CDR3 in amino acids: CSARAQGRNTEAFF. In DNA form, the CDR3 reads TGCAGTGCTAGAGCCCAGGGGCGGAACACTGAAGCTTTCTTT.

In its sample, this clonotype was seen a few times. This sequence joins TRBV7-8 and TRBJ2-3; 7 bases align to TRBD2. From germline, CDR1 is SGHVS and CDR2 FQNEAQ. Trimming at V came to 2 bases and at J to 6 bases, leaving 11 bases not matched to a gene. The CDR3 is made up of 16 amino acids. In DNA form, the CDR3 reads TGTGCCAGCAGCTTAATGGCTAGCGGCGGGTCGGATACGCAGTATTTT. Its translation: CASSLMASGGSDTQYF.

The chain links TRBV2 to TRBJ2-6; no reliable D call. V dropped 7 bases and J dropped 4 bases, with 5 bases sitting between them. The germline V gene encodes CDR1 SNHLY and CDR2 FYNNEI. The CDR3 sequence is 12 residues long. CDR3: CASTAGANVLTF. For the CDR3, the DNA is TGTGCCAGCACGGCGGGGGCCAACGTCCTGACTTTC.

Here the CDR3 DNA reads TGTGCCTGGAGCCCCGGGCAGTTTAATGAAAAACTGTTTTTT. This encodes CAWSPGQFNEKLFF. This chain links TRBV30 with TRBJ1-4; no clear D. Trimming took off 3 bases at V and 4 bases at J, with 12 bases between the two ends. The CDR3 extends over 14 amino acids. Germline V gene sequence: CDR1 GTSNPN, CDR2 SVGIG (reference sequence).

This clonotype turned up a few times. V usage is TRBV12-3 or TRBV12-4 and J usage is TRBJ1-2; D call uncertain. The CDR3 extends over 13 amino acids. Between the trimmed V and J ends, which lost 4 bases and 5 bases, there was a span of 11 bases. CDR3 in DNA: TGTGCCAGCAGTTACGGGCCAAGTTATGGCTACACCTTC. Its protein product is CASSYGPSYGYTF.

The chain combines TRBV9 with TRBJ2-4; 8 bases are a match to TRBD1. Germline V CDR1 and CDR2: SGDLS, YYNGEE. The trim removed 3 bases at V and 6 bases at J, leaving 8 bases unmatched. The CDR3 is 15 amino acids. CDR3 amino acids: CASSEGQGIGNIQYF. DNA of the CDR3: TGTGCCAGCAGCGAAGGACAGGGCATCGGAAACATTCAGTACTTC.

Only one count was recorded for this clonotype. The rearrangement uses TRBV20-1 and TRBJ1-5; TRBD1 matches at 7 bases. Germline V lookup: CDR1 DFQATT, CDR2 SNEGSKA (reference sequence). This CDR3 has 15 amino acids. V lost 6 bases, J lost 2 bases, and 10 bases stayed unmatched. This chain's CDR3 is CSALKGAVGNQPQHF. The CDR3 coding sequence is TGCAGTGCACTGAAGGGGGCTGTAGGCAATCAGCCCCAGCATTTT.

The rearrangement uses TRBV27 and TRBJ2-1; 8 positions match TRBD1. With V trimmed by 11 bases and J by 3 bases, 12 bases remained unmatched. Germline CDR1 is MNHEY and CDR2 is SMNVEV (reference sequence). This CDR3 spans 15 amino acids. CDR3 sequence reads: CAGKQGVGSYNEQFF. In DNA form, the CDR3 reads TGTGCCGGCAAACAGGGGGTGGGGAGCTACAATGAGCAGTTCTTC.

V is TRBV3-1 and J is TRBJ2-3; D uncertain. V was shortened by 2 bases and J by 8 bases, with 8 bases between the two germline ends. CDR1 and CDR2 from the germline V gene are LGHDT and YNNKEL (reference sequence). This CDR3 spans 12 amino acids. The CDR3, as DNA: TGTGCCAGCAGCCAAACAGCAGGTACGCAGTATTTT. Its protein is CASSQTAGTQYF.

This clonotype came up a few times. DNA for the CDR3: TGTGCCAGCAGCACAGTTGGGGGCCCTAGCTCCTATAATTCACCCCTCCACTTT. Translating gives CASSTVGGPSSYNSPLHF. The chain recombines TRBV7-6 with TRBJ1-6, with a weak D call TRBD1 (6 bases). Germline V gives CDR1 SGHVS, CDR2 FNYEAQ. The CDR3 loop spans 18 amino acids. Trimming removed 5 bases at V and 0 bases at J, with 17 bases between.

The chain joins TRBV27 to TRBJ2-1, with D perhaps TRBD1 (6 bases). Per germline, CDR1 MNHEY and CDR2 SMNVEV (reference sequence). The CDR3 has 13 amino acids. Trimming removed 11 bases at V and 7 bases at J, with 18 bases between. The CDR3 is CADEVPGANEQFF. CDR3 coding DNA: TGTGCCGACGAGGTCCCAGGGGCAAATGAGCAGTTCTTC.

The table lists this clonotype with a few counts. CDR3 protein: CSARDPSGRAQGTQYF. DNA of the CDR3: TGCAGTGCTAGAGACCCTAGCGGGAGAGCCCAGGGGACCCAGTACTTC. The V gene is TRBV20-1, the J gene TRBJ2-5; 10 nucleotides align to TRBD2. The V segment lost 0 bases and the J segment 7 bases; nucleotides outside the gene matches: 11. This CDR3 contains 16 residues. Germline CDR1 is DFQATT and CDR2 is SNEGSKA (reference sequence).

This clonotype has just a few counts. J is TRBJ2-6 and V is TRBV9; 9 nucleotides match TRBD1. Per the germline V gene, CDR1 is SGDLS and CDR2 is YYNGEE. V gave up 0 bases and J gave up 2 bases; unmatched junction bases: 9. The CDR3 spans 19 residues. CDR3 bases: TGTGCCAGCAGCGTAGTTAGGGACAGGGAACCAGCTGGGGCCAACGTCCTGACTTTC. It yields the protein CASSVVRDREPAGANVLTF.

The chain carries TRBV10-3 and TRBJ2-7, with no clear D. The CDR3 has 13 amino acids. The V end was cut by 2 bases, the J end by 0 bases, with 5 bases between. Germline loops: CDR1 ENHRY, CDR2 SYGVKD. In DNA, the CDR3 is TGTGCCATCAGTGAGGTGAGCTCCTACGAGCAGTACTTC. It translates to CAISEVSSYEQYF.

The sample holds many counts of this clonotype. V and J are TRBV10-2 and TRBJ2-3, with 7 nucleotides matching TRBD2. The J segment lost 7 bases and the V segment lost 3 bases, leaving 4 bases of the junction unmatched. This CDR3 region has 13 residues. Germline CDR1 is WSHSY and CDR2 is SAAADI. CDR3 nucleotide sequence: TGCGCCAGCAGTGAACTAGCGTTTAATACGCAGTATTTT. It translates to CASSELAFNTQYF.

This clonotype was seen a few times. The chain links TRBV3-1 to TRBJ1-1; the D is unclear. Trimming took 3 bases from V and 2 from J, leaving 4 bases between them. CDR3 length equals 12 residues. CDR1 is LGHDT, CDR2 YNNKEL, per germline (reference sequence). This CDR3 reads CASSQVNTEAFF. As DNA, the CDR3 is TGTGCCAGCAGCCAGGTTAACACTGAAGCTTTCTTT.

This sequence joins TRBV6-6 and TRBJ2-5, with 7 nucleotides matching TRBD2. The CDR3 extends over 14 amino acids. V shed 6 bases and J 2 bases; nucleotides not matched to a gene: 6. The germline CDR1 and CDR2 sequences are MNHNY and SVGAGI (reference sequence). CDR3 in amino acids: CASRLSGGQETQYF. The CDR3 nucleotides read TGTGCCAGCAGGTTGTCGGGGGGTCAAGAGACCCAGTACTTC.